What follows are 16 T cell receptor beta chains derived from one specimen sequenced in a study of Graves' ophthalmopathy and Graves' hyperthyroidism. Investigators amplified TCR beta CDR3 regions from RNA transcripts. After a first-round RT-PCR with HTBI primers, a second-round multiplex PCR was run. TCRdb re-derived calls from the multiplex PCR reads in MiXCR, one entry per CDR3 protein. In the table there are hundreds of thousands of distinct CDR3 sequences, 40% of which are singletons. The sample was peripheral blood. Receptors originate from an adult man with Graves' ophthalmopathy.

Remarks on this clonotype: Possible read error: a much larger clone is one base away. The chain joins TRBV7-2 to TRBJ2-7; TRBD2 agrees at 8 bases. Germline V gene lookup returns CDR1 SGHTA and CDR2 FQGNSA. This CDR3 is built from 15 residues. The J segment lost 6 bases and the V segment lost 3 bases, leaving 10 bases of the junction unmatched. Here the CDR3 DNA reads TGTACCAGCAGCTTCTCCGGGGGGGTCCGTTCCGAGCAGTACTTC. Protein product: CTSSFSGGVRSEQYF.

Comments on this clonotype: This could be a read error, since a much larger clone is one nucleotide away. The CDR3 sequence is CASRDSPGEKPFF. For the CDR3, the DNA is TGCGCCAGCAGGGACAGCCCAGGTGAAAAACCGTTTTTT. The V and J genes are TRBV10-2 and TRBJ1-4, with a possible D match to TRBD1 (6 bases). Germline V CDR1 and CDR2: WSHSY, SAAADI. The CDR3 runs 13 residues.

V is TRBV7-2 and J is TRBJ1-4, with TRBD1 matching 9 bases. Trimming at V came to 5 bases and at J to 6 bases, leaving 25 bases not matched to a gene. Germline V gene lookup returns CDR1 SGHTA and CDR2 FQGNSA. This CDR3 is built from 21 residues. The CDR3 nucleotides read TGTGCCAGCAGCAAACCGGGACAGGGTAAAATCCTCTTCAACTGTCATGAAAAACTGTTTTTT. Protein sequence: CASSKPGQGKILFNCHEKLFF.

About this clonotype: This sequence may be a read error, since a much larger clone differs from it by one base. The chain carries TRBV15 and TRBJ1-6; D gene ambiguous. The CDR3 is 14 residues long. V shed 0 bases and J shed 7 bases, with 7 bases lying between them. Germline-derived CDR1 and CDR2 are LNHNV and YYDKDF (reference sequence). The CDR3 bases are TGTGCCACCAGCAGAGATACTGGGAATTCACCCCTCCACTTT. It yields the protein CATSRDTGNSPLHF.

This clonotype was counted a few times. V and J are TRBV12-3 or TRBV12-4 and TRBJ1-6; D perhaps matches TRBD1 (5 bases). There are 14 residues in the CDR3. Deletions cut 3 bases from V and 8 bases from J, with 11 bases between. The CDR3 DNA sequence: TGTGCCAGCAGTTTTATAGGGGAGTATTCACCCCTCCACTTT. Translation gives CASSFIGEYSPLHF.

This clonotype was counted between two and nine times. J is TRBJ2-7 and V is TRBV19; 9 bases match TRBD1. The trim removed 4 bases at V and 2 bases at J, leaving 6 bases unmatched. CDR1 is LNHDA and CDR2 is SQIVND in the germline V gene (reference sequence). This CDR3 comprises 15 residues. The CDR3 loop reads CASSTPGQGPYEQYF. The CDR3 nucleotides are TGTGCCAGTAGTACGCCGGGACAGGGCCCCTACGAGCAGTACTTC.

This clonotype appeared many times. V and J are TRBV7-9 and TRBJ1-1; D might be TRBD1 (5 bases). The germline V and J ends were trimmed by 6 bases and 4 bases, with 12 bases remaining between them. The CDR3 has 13 residues. The germline CDR1 and CDR2 sequences are SEHNR and FQNEAQ (reference sequence). CDR3 sequence (DNA): TGTGCCAGCAGATTCGGGGGGGGCACTGAAGCTTTCTTT. It yields the protein CASRFGGGTEAFF.

The rearrangement joins TRBV10-3 to TRBJ2-5; TRBD1 matches 9 bases. The J call may be wrong; the DNA end is better matched by TRBJ2-7. CDR1 is ENHRY and CDR2 is SYGVKD in the germline V gene. The CDR3 has 15 residues. DNA of the CDR3: TGTGCCAGCAGAGTAGGCGGGACAGGGTATTACGAGCAGTACTTC. Amino acids: CASRVGGTGYYEQYF.

The chain carries TRBV10-3 and TRBJ2-5; D possibly matches TRBD1 or TRBD2 (5 bases each). From germline, CDR1 is ENHRY and CDR2 SYGVKD. The CDR3 length is 13 residues. The V and J ends lost 10 bases and 5 bases respectively, with 17 bases between them. The CDR3 sequence is CASTPGTLETQYF. CDR3 nucleotides: TGTGCCAGCACCCCCGGGACCCTGGAGACCCAGTACTTC.

The V call is TRBV15, the J call TRBJ2-3, with D perhaps matching TRBD2 (6 bases). Germline assignment: CDR1 LNHNV and CDR2 YYDKDF (reference sequence). Trimming took 1 base from V and 6 from J, leaving 11 bases between them. This CDR3 region has 14 residues. CDR3: CATSRGGVGDTQYF. The CDR3 DNA reads as TGTGCCACCAGCAGAGGGGGGGTTGGGGATACGCAGTATTTT.

The V gene is TRBV7-2, the J gene TRBJ2-3, with D possibly TRBD1 on 5 matching bases. The CDR3 spans 16 residues. Trimming cost V 5 bases and J 5 bases, with 20 bases left between them. Looked up from germline, CDR1 is SGHTA and CDR2 is FQGNSA. Written as DNA, the CDR3 is TGTGCCAGCAGCCGAAGGGGCGAAGCTTGGGGAGATACGCAGTATTTT. It yields the protein CASSRRGEAWGDTQYF.

This clonotype was counted many times. The chain recombines TRBV9 with TRBJ1-2; 8 positions agree with TRBD1. J gave up 8 bases and V 3 bases, and 9 bases lay outside the gene matches. The germline V gene encodes CDR1 SGDLS and CDR2 YYNGEE. The CDR3 consists of 14 residues. CDR3: CASSEGQAADGYTF. The CDR3 DNA reads as TGTGCCAGCAGCGAGGGACAGGCGGCCGACGGCTACACCTTC.

The chain links TRBV5-1 to TRBJ2-5, with TRBD2 identical over 10 bases. CDR1 is SGHRS and CDR2 is YFSETQ in the germline V gene. The V gene end was trimmed by 4 bases and the J gene end by 3 bases; junction bases not matched to a gene: 3. The CDR3 is 14 residues long. CDR3 nucleotide sequence: TGCGCCAGCAGCGTCCTAGCGGGGGAAGAGACCCAGTACTTC. This encodes CASSVLAGEETQYF.

This clonotype was seen just once. The V and J genes are TRBV6-5 and TRBJ2-7; D is uncertain. Germline CDR1 reads MNHEY; CDR2 reads SVGAGI. The CDR3 is made up of 14 amino acids. V lost 6 bases, J lost 1 base, and 13 bases lay in between. CDR3 amino acids: CASRAVFPSYEQYF. DNA of the CDR3: TGTGCCAGCAGGGCCGTGTTTCCGTCCTACGAGCAGTACTTC.

Details on this clonotype: One end of the junction fails to match germline, which may point to a read error. CDR3 amino acids: CASSPDRGNNSPPHF. CDR3 DNA sequence: TGTGCCAGCAGTCCGGACAGGGGAAATAATTCACCCCCCCACTTT. The chain couples TRBV24-1 to TRBJ1-6; 9 bases are a match to TRBD1. The CDR3 covers 15 residues. Germline V lookup: CDR1 KGHDR, CDR2 SFDVKD.

CDR3 amino acids: CASRASGGHREQPQHF. The CDR3 DNA follows: TGTGCCAGCAGGGCGTCCGGGGGGCATCGGGAGCAGCCCCAGCATTTT. The rearrangement uses TRBV24-1 and TRBJ1-5; maybe TRBD1 (6 bases). V was clipped by 11 bases and J by 7 bases, with 26 bases between them. In germline, CDR1 is KGHDR, CDR2 SFDVKD. The CDR3 contains 16 residues.